This entry features one T cell receptor (beta chain) sequence. This specimen belongs to a study of T cell changes during pregnancy in multiple sclerosis. Germline V lookup: CDR1 LNHNV, CDR2 YYDKDF (reference sequence). V dropped 2 bases and J dropped 8; count of bases not matched to a gene: 9. The CDR3 has 16 residues. TCRdb's copy holds only in-frame clones and misses some; the assay was immunoSEQ multiplex PCR. The sample yields 90,000 to 95,000 clones, approximately 90% seen once. The chain carries TRBV15 and TRBJ1-4; 9 bases line up with TRBD1. Material: peripheral blood, obtained before pregnancy. This receptor was obtained from a female donor with multiple sclerosis, enrolled in a pregnancy study. The CDR3 nucleotides are TGTGCCACCAGCAGACAGACCGGGACAGGGAGGGAAAAACTGTTTTTT. Its protein product is CATSRQTGTGREKLFF.